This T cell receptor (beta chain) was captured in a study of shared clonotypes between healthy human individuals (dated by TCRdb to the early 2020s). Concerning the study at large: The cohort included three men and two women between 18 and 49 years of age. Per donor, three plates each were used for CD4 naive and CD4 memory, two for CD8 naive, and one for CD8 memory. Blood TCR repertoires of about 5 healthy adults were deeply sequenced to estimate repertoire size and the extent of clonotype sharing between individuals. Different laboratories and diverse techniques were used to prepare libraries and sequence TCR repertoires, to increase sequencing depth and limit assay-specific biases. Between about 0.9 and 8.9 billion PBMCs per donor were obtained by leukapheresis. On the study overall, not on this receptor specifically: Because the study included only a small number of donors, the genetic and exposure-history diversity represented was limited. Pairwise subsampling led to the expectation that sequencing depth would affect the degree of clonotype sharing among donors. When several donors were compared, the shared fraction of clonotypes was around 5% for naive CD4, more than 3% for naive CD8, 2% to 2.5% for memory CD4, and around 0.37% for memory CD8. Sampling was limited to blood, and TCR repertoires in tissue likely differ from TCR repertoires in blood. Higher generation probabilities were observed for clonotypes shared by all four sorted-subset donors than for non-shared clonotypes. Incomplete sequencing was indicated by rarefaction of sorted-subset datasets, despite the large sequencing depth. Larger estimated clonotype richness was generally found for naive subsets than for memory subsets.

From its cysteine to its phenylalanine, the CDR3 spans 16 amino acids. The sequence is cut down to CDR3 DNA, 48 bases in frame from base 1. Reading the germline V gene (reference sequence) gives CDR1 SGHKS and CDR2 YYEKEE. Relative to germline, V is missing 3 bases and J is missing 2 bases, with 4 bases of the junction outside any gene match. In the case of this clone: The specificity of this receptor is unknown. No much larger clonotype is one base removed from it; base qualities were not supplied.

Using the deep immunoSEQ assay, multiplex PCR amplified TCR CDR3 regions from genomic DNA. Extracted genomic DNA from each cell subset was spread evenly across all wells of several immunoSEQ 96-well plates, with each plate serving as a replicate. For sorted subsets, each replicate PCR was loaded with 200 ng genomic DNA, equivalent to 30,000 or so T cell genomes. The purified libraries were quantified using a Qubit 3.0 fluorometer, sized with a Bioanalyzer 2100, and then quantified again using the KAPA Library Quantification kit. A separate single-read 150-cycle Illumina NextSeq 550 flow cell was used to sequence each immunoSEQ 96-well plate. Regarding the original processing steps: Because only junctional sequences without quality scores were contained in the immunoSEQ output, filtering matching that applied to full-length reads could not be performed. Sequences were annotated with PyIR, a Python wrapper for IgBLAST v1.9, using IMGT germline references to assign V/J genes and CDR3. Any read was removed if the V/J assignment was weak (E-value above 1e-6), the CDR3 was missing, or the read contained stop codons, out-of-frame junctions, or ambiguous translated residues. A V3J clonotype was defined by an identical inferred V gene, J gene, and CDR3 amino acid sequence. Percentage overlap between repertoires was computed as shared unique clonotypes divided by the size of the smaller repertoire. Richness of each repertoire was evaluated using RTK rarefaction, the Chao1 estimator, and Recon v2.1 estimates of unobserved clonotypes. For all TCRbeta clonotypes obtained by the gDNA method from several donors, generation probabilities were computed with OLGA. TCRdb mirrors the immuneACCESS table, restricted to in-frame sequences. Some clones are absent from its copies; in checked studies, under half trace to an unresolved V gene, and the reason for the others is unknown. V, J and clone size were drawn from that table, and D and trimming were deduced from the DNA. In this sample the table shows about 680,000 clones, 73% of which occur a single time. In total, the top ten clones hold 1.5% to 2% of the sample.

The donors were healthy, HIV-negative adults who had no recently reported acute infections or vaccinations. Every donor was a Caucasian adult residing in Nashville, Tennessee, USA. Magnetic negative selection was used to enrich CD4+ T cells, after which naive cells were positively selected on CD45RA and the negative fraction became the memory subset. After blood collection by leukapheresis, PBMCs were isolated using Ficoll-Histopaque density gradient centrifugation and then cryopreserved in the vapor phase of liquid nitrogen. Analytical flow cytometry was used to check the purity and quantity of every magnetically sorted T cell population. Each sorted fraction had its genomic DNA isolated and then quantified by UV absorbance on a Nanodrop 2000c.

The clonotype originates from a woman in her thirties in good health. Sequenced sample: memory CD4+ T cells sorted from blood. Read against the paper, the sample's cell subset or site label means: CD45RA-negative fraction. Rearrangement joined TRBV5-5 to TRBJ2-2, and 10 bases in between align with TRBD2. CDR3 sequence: CASSSGLAVNTGELFF. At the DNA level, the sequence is TGTGCCAGCAGCTCTGGACTAGCGGTTAACACCGGGGAGCTGTTTTTT.